A single sample gave rise to the 2 T cell receptor beta chains below, sequenced in a study of blood T cells in healthy people across ages. A second PCR, run for about 6 to 11 cycles, used a sample-barcoded 5' primer plus a J-beta primer mix. TCRdb called the 5' RACE reads again in MiXCR, with one record for every CDR3 protein. The data hold 720,000 or so distinct CDR3 sequences, with roughly 41% observed a single time. The sequenced sample consisted of blood. The source of these receptors is a man older than 75 in good health.

This clonotype was detected many times. This chain uses TRBV7-2 with TRBJ2-5; 8 nucleotides align to TRBD1. The germline V gene has CDR1 SGHTA and CDR2 FQGNSA. The CDR3 is made up of 16 amino acids. V shed 1 base and J 5 bases; nucleotides not matched to a gene: 9. The CDR3 region has the DNA TGTGCCAGCAGCTTAGGGGGGCAGGGGGCGATCGAGACCCAGTACTTC. This gives the protein CASSLGGQGAIETQYF.

The V call is TRBV14, the J call TRBJ2-7, with D perhaps given as TRBD1 or TRBD2 (5 bases each). The ends were cut back, 5 bases at V and 3 bases at J, with 20 bases in the middle. Looked up from germline, CDR1 is SGHDN and CDR2 is FVKESK. The CDR3 contains 16 residues. This chain's CDR3 is CASSSFTGTEVYEQYF. In nucleotides, the CDR3 is TGTGCCAGCAGCTCCTTCACCGGGACGGAAGTCTACGAGCAGTACTTC.